This TCR beta chain is from a study of cytomegalovirus exposure and HLA in healthy donors. Study-wide points: Association of 15,000 to 20,000 TCR beta sequences with HLA alleles was found at 0.05 false discovery rate in a later analysis. Data from an earlier analysis indicated that most TCR beta V segments were productive either about 90% or about 30% of the time. There were a few CMV-associated chains whose specificity for CMV antigens was confirmed in vitro. Usually a TCR sequence was rare, but some public TCRs were found in many donors.

The CDR3 contains 12 residues. The V end was cut by 6 bases, the J end by 1 base, with 9 bases between. Per the germline V gene, CDR1 is SQVTM and CDR2 is ANQGSEA. Use of 60 Vbeta and 13 Jbeta primers characterized the PCR. Clones were sequenced by immunoSEQ multiplex PCR, and TCRdb holds only the in-frame ones, with some missing. The profile shows tens of thousands of clones, 70% to 90% of them singletons. With respect to this clone: Its specificity is not known.

The origin of this receptor is a woman in her 30s in good health and CMV-seronegative. The sequenced sample consisted of PBMCs. The genes are TRBV29-1 and TRBJ1-1; D may be TRBD1 (6 bases). CDR3 nucleotide sequence: TGCAGCGTGCAGGGGTCGAACACTGAAGCTTTCTTT. It yields the protein CSVQGSNTEAFF.